These T cell receptor beta chains were read from a single sample in a study of T cell responses to AZD1222 COVID-19 vaccine. Measured with immunoSEQ multiplex PCR; TCRdb has only the in-frame clones, and not every one. The sample holds under 60,000 clones, approximately 89% seen once. This material consisted of peripheral blood, taken 28 days after the second AZD1222 dose. These receptors all stem from an adult who received the AZD1222 COVID-19 vaccine. Both conserved end residues are part of each CDR3. The order of the fields is D gene, J gene, V gene, clone size, CDR3 DNA, CDR3 protein. A D gene is named only where the DNA matches it firmly. Size is omitted from some rows. Given values are once, few, many or a class for expanded clones.

-,TRBJ1-3,TRBV6-1,-,TGTGCCAGCAGTGAAGGGGCGGAGTTCTCTGGAAACACCATATATTTT,CASSEGAEFSGNTIYF
-,TRBJ2-2,TRBV2,-,TGTGCCAGCAGTCTAAGGAAGGCCGGGGAGCTGTTTTTT,CASSLRKAGELFF
-,TRBJ2-1,TRBV10-1,-,TGCGCCAGCAGTGGACAAAATGAGCAGTTCTTC,CASSGQNEQFF
-,TRBJ1-2,TRBV18,-,TGTGCCAGCTCACCAGGTCAGGGCAGACCCTCTAACTATGGCTACACCTTC,CASSPGQGRPSNYGYTF
-,TRBJ1-1,TRBV11-2,once,TGTGCCAGCAGCTCCCCTCCGGGCACGAACACTGAAGCTTTCTTT,CASSSPPGTNTEAFF
-,TRBJ2-3,TRBV6-4,-,TGTGCCAGCAGTGAGGGAGATCCAGATACGCAGTATTTT,CASSEGDPDTQYF
-,TRBJ2-7,TRBV2,-,TGTGCCAGCAGGGACAGCTCCTACGAGCAGTACTTC,CASRDSSYEQYF
-,TRBJ2-4,TRBV3-1/TRBV3-2,once,TGTGCCAGCAGCCAAGGTCCTCCGGGGGTCATCGGTAAAAACATTCAGTACTTC,CASSQGPPGVIGKNIQYF
-,TRBJ2-1,TRBV24-1,-,TGTGCCACCAGTGACGGCCAGGAGCAGTTCTTC,CATSDGQEQFF
-,TRBJ2-6,TRBV5-6,-,TGTGCCAGCAGCCCCTACTCTGGGGCCAACGTCCTGACTTTC,CASSPYSGANVLTF